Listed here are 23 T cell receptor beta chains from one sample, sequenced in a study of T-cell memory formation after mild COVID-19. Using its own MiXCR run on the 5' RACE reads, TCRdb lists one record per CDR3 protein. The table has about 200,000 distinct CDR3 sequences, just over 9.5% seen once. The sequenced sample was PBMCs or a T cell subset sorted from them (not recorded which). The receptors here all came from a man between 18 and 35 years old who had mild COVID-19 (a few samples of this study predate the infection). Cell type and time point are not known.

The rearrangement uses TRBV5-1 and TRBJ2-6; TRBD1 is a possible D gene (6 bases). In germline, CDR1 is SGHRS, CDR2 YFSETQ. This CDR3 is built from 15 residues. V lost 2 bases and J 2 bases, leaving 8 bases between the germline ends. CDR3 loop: CASSLNRAGANVLTF. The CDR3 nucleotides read TGCGCCAGCAGCTTAAACAGGGCTGGGGCCAACGTCCTGACTTTC. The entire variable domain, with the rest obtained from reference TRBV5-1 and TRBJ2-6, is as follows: KAGVTQTPRYLIKTRGQQVTLSCSPISGHRSVSWYQQTPGQGLQFLFEYFSETQRNKGNFPGRFSGRQFSNSRSEMNVSTLELGDSALYLCASSLNRAGANVLTFGAGSRLTVL.

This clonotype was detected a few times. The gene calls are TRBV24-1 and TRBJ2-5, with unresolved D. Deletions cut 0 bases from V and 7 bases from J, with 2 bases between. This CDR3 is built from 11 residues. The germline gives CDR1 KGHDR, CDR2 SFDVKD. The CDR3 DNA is TGTGCCACCAGTGATTTGGGGACCCAGTACTTC. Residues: CATSDLGTQYF.

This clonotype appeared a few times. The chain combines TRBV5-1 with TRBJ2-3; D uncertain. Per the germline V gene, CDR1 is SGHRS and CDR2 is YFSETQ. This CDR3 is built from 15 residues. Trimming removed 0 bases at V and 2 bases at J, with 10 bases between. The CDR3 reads CASSLVSSLTDTQYF. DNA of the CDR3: TGCGCCAGCAGCTTGGTTAGTTCTCTCACAGATACGCAGTATTTT.

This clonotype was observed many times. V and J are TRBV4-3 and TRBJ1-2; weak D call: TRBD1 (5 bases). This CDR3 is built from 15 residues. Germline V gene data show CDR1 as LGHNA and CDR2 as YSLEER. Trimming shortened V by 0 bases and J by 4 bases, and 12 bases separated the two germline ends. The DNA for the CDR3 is TGCGCCAGCAGCCAAGATCGGGGCCGTAGCTATGGCTACACCTTC. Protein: CASSQDRGRSYGYTF.

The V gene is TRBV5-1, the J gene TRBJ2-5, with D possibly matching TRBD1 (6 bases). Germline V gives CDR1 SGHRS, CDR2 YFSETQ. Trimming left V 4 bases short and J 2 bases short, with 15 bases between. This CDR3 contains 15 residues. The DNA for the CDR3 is TGCGCCAGCAGCACCCTAGGGGGTTTTCAAGAGACCCAGTACTTC. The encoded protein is CASSTLGGFQETQYF.

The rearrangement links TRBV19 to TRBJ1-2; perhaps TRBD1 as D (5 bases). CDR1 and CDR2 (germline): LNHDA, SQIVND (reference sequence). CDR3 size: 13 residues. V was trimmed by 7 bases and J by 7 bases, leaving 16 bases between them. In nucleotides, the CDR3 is TGTGCCAGTACGAAGGGGTACCGTGGTGGCTACACCTTC. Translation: CASTKGYRGGYTF.

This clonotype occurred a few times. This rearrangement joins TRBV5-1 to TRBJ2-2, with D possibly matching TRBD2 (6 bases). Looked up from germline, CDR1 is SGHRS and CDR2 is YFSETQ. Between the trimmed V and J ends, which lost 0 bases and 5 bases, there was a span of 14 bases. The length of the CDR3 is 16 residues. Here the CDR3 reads CASSLAGERATGELFF. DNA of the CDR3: TGCGCCAGCAGCTTGGCTGGCGAGCGGGCAACCGGGGAGCTGTTTTTT.

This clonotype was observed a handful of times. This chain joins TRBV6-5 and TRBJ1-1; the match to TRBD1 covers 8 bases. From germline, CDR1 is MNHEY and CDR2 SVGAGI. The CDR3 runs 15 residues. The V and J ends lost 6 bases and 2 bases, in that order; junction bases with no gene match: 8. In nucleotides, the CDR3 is TGTGCCAGCAGCAGACAGGGGTGGGGAAACACTGAAGCTTTCTTT. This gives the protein CASSRQGWGNTEAFF.

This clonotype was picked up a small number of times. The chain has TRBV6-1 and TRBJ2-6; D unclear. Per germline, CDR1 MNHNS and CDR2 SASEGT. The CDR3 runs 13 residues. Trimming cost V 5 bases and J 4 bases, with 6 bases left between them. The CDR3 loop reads CASSINGANVLTF. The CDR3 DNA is TGTGCCAGCAGTATTAACGGGGCCAACGTCCTGACTTTC.

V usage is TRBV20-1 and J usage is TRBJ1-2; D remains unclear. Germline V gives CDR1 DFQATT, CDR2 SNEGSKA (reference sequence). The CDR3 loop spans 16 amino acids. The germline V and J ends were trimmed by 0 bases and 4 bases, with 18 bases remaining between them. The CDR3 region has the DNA TGCAGTGCTAGAGACACATTGACCACCGCGTTCTATGGCTACACCTTC. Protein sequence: CSARDTLTTAFYGYTF.

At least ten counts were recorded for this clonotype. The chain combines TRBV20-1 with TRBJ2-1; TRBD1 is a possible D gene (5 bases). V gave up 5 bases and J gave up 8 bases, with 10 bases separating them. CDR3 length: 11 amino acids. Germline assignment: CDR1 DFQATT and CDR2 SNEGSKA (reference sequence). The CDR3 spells CSAQGLDEQFF. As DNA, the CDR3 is TGCAGTGCTCAGGGTCTCGATGAGCAGTTCTTC.

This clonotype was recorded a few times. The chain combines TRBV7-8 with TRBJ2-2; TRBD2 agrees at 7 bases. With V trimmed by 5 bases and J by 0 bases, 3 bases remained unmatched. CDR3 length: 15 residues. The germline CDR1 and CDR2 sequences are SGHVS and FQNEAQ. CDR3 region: CASSHRGANTGELFF. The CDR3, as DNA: TGTGCCAGCAGCCATCGGGGGGCGAACACCGGGGAGCTGTTTTTT.

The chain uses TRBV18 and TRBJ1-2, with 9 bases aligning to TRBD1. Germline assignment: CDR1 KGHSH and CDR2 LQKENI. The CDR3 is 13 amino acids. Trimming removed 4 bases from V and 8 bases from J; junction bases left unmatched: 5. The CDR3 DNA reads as TGTGCCAGCTCACGGGACAGGGCGGAAGGCTACACCTTC. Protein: CASSRDRAEGYTF.

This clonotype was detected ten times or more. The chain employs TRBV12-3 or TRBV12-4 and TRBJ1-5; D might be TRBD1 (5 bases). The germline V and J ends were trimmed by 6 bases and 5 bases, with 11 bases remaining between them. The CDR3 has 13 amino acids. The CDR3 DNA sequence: TGTGCCAGCAGCCCCCAGACAGATCAGCCCCAGCATTTT. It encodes CASSPQTDQPQHF.

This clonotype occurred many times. Written as DNA, the CDR3 is TGTGCCAGCCGGCGACAGGGGGCTTCCTACGAGCAGTACTTC. Protein product: CASRRQGASYEQYF. The chain recombines TRBV3-1 with TRBJ2-7; 10 bases fit TRBD1. With 8 bases clipped from V and 1 base from J, the junction kept 5 bases outside the gene matches. The CDR3 length is 14 residues. From germline, CDR1 is LGHDT and CDR2 YNNKEL (reference sequence).

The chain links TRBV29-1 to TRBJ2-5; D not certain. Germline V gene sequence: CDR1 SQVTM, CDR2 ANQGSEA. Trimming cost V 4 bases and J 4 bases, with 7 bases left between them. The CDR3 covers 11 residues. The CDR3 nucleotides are TGCAGCGTTGGGTTCCGAGAGACCCAGTACTTC. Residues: CSVGFRETQYF. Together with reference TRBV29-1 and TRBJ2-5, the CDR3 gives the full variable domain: SAVISQKPSRDICQRGTSLTIQCQVDSQVTMMFWYRQQPGQSLTLIATANQGSEATYESGFVIDKFPISRPNLTFSTLTVSNMSPEDSSIYLCSVGFRETQYFGPGTRLLVL.

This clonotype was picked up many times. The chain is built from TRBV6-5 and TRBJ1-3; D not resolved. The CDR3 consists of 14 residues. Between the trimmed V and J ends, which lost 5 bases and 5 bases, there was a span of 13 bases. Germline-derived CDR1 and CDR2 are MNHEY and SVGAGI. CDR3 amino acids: CASSPLFGRNTIYF. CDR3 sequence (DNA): TGTGCCAGCAGTCCCCTCTTTGGGCGAAACACCATATATTTT.

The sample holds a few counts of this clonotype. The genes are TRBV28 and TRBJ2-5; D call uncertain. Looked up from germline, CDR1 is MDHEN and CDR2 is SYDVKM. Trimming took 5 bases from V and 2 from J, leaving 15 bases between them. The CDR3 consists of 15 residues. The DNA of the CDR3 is TGTGCCAGCAGTATACCCTTTGGTCCTCAAGAGACCCAGTACTTC. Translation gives CASSIPFGPQETQYF.

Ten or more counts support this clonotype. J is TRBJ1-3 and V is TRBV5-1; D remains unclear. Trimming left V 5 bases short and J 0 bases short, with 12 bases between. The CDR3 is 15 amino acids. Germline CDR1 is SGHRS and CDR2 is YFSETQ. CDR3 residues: CASRTEGDSGNTIYF. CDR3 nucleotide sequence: TGCGCCAGCAGGACCGAAGGAGACTCTGGAAACACCATATATTTT.

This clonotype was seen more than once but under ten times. The CDR3: CASSQALANTQYF. The CDR3, as DNA: TGCGCCAGCAGCCAAGCCCTAGCAAATACGCAGTATTTT. The chain has TRBV4-3 and TRBJ2-3; D might be TRBD2 (5 bases). Germline V lookup: CDR1 LGHNA, CDR2 YSLEER. The V end was cut by 1 base, the J end by 7 bases, with 9 bases between. The CDR3 runs 13 residues.

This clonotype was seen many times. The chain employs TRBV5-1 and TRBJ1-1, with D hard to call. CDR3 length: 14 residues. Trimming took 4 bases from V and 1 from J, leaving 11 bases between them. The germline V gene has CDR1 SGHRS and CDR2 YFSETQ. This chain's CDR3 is CASSLGPSNTEAFF. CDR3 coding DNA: TGCGCCAGCAGCCTAGGGCCTTCGAACACTGAAGCTTTCTTT.

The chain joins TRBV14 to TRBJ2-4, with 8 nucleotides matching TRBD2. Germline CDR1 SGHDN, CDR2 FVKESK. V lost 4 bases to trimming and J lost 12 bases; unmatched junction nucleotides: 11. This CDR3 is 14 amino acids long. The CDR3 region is CASSPSGGPLGQYF. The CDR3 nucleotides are TGTGCCAGCAGCCCCTCGGGGGGGCCCCTGGGTCAGTACTTC. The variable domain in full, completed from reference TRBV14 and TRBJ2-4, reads EAGVTQFPSHSVIEKGQTVTLRCDPISGHDNLYWYRRVMGKEIKFLLHFVKESKQDESGMPNNRFLAERTGGTYSTLKVQPAELEDSGVYFCASSPSGGPLGQYFGAGTRLSVL.

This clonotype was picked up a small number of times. In DNA form, the CDR3 reads TGTGCCAGCAGCCCACCCGGGGGGTGGGATACCCAGTACTTC. Residues: CASSPPGGWDTQYF. V is TRBV9 and J is TRBJ2-5; TRBD2 matches at 7 bases. The CDR3 covers 14 residues. V lost 4 bases to trimming and J lost 8 bases; unmatched junction nucleotides: 11. Germline V gene data show CDR1 as SGDLS and CDR2 as YYNGEE.